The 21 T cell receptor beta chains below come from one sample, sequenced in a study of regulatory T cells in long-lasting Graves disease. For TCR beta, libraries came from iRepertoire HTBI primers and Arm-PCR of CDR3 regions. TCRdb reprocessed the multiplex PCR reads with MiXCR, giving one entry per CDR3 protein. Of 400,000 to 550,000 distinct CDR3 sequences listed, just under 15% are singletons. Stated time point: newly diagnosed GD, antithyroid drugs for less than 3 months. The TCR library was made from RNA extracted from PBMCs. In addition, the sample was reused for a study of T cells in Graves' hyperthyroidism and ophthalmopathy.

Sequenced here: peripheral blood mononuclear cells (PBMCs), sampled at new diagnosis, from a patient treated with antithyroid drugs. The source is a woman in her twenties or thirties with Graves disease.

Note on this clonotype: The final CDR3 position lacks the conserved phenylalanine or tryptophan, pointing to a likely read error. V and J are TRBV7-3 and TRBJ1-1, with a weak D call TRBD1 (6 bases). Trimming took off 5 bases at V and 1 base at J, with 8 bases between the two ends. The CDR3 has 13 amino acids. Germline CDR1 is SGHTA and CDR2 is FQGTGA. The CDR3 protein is CASSTQGNTEAFL. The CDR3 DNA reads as TGTGCCAGCAGCACACAGGGGAACACTGAAGCTTTCCTT.

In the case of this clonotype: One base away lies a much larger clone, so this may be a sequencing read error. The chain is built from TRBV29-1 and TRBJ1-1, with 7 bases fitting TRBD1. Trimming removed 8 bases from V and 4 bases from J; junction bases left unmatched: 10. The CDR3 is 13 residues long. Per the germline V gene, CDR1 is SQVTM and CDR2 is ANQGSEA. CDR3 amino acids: CSSRGRHSTEAFF. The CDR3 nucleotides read TGCAGCTCCAGGGGGAGGCACTCCACTGAAGCTTTCTTT.

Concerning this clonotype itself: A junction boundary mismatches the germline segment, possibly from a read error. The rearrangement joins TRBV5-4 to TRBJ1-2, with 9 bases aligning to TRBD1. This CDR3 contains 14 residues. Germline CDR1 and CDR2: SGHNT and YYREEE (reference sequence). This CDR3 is CASSRGQGTYGYIF. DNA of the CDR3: TGTGCCAGCAGCCGGGGACAGGGAACCTATGGCTACATCTTC.

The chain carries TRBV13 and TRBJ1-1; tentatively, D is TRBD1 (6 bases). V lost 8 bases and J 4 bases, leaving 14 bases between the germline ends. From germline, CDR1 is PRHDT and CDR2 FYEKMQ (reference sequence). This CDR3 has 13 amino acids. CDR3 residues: CASGNRVSTEAFF. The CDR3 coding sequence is TGTGCCAGCGGGAACAGGGTGAGCACTGAAGCTTTCTTT.

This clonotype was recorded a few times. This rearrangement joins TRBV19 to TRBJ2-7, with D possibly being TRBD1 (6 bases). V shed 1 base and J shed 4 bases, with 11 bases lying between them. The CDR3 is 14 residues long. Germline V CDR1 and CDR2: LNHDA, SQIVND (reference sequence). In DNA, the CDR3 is TGTGCCAGTAGTATAGCGGCAGGGGAATACGAGCAGTACTTC. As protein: CASSIAAGEYEQYF.

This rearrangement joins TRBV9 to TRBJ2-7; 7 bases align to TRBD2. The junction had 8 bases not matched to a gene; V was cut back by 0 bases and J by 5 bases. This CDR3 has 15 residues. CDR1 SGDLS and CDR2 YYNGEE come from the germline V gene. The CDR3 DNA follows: TGTGCCAGCAGCGTAGGGGCGGGAGCGTGGAACGAGCAGTACTTC. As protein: CASSVGAGAWNEQYF.

CDR3 in amino acids: CASNMAGGDYNEQFF. CDR3 bases: TGTGCCAGTAATATGGCGGGGGGGGACTACAATGAGCAGTTCTTC. The chain couples TRBV19 to TRBJ2-1; 9 nucleotides match TRBD2. Trimming took 7 bases from V and 3 from J; bases not matched to a gene: 7. Germline CDR1 reads LNHDA; CDR2 reads SQIVND (reference sequence). CDR3 size: 15 residues.

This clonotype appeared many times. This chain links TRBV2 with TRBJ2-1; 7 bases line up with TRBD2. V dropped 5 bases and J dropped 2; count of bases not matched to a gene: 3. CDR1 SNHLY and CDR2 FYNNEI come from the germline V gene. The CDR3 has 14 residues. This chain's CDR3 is CASSRSGAYNEQFF. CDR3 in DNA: TGTGCCAGCAGTCGGAGCGGGGCCTACAATGAGCAGTTCTTC.

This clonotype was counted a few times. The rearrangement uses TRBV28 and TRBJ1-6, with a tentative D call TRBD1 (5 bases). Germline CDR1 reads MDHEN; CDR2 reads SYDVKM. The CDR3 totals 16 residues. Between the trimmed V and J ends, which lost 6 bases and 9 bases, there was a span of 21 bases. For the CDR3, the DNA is TGTGCCAGCAGGTCCTCTCCGGGACGTCTTTTTTCACCCCTCCACTTT. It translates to CASRSSPGRLFSPLHF.

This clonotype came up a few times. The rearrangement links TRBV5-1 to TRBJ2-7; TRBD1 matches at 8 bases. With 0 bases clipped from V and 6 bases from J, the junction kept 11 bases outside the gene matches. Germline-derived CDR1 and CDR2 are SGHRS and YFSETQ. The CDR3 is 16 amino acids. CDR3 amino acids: CASSLGGQGISGEQYF. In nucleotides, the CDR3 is TGCGCCAGCAGCTTGGGAGGACAGGGCATCTCGGGCGAGCAGTACTTC.

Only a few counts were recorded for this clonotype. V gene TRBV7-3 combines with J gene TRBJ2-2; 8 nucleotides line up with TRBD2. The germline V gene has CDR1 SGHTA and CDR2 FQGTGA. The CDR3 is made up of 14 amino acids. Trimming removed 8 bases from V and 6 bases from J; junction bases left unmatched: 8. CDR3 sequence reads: CASSGTSDSGELFF. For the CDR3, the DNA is TGTGCCAGCTCCGGGACTAGTGACTCCGGGGAGCTGTTTTTT.

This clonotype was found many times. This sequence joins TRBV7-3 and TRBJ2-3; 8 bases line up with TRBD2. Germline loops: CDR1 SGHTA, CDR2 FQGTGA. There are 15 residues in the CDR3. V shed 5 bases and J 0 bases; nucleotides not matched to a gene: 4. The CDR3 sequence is CASSPRLASTDTQYF. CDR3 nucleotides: TGTGCCAGCAGCCCAAGACTAGCGAGCACAGATACGCAGTATTTT. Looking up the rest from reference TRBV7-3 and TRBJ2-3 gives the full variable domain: GAGVSQTPSNKVTEKGKYVELRCDPISGHTALYWYRQSLGQGPEFLIYFQGTGAADDSGLPNDRFFAVRPEGSVSTLKIQRTERGDSAVYLCASSPRLASTDTQYFGPGTRLTVL.

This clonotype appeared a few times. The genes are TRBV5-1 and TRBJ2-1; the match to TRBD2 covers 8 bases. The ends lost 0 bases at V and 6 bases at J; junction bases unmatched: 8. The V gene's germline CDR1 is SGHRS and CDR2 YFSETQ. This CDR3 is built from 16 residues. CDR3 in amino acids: CASSLDLAGIGNEQFF. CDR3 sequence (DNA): TGCGCCAGCAGCTTGGATTTAGCGGGAATTGGCAATGAGCAGTTCTTC.

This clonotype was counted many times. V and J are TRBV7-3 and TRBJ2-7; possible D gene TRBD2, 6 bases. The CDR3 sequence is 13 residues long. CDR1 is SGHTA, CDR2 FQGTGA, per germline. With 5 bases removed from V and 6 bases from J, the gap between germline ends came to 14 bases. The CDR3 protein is CASSMGLRAEQYF. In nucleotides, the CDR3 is TGTGCCAGCAGCATGGGACTTCGGGCCGAGCAGTACTTC. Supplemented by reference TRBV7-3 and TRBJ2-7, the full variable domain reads GAGVSQTPSNKVTEKGKYVELRCDPISGHTALYWYRQSLGQGPEFLIYFQGTGAADDSGLPNDRFFAVRPEGSVSTLKIQRTERGDSAVYLCASSMGLRAEQYFGPGTRLTVT.

DNA of the CDR3: TGTGCCAGTAGTATTATAGGAGGTATCGATAGCAATCAGCCCCAGCATTTT. Its translation is CASSIIGGIDSNQPQHF. The chain links TRBV19 to TRBJ1-5, with no clear D. Germline CDR1 LNHDA, CDR2 SQIVND (reference sequence). CDR3 length: 17 amino acids. Trimming shortened V by 3 bases and J by 0 bases, and 15 bases separated the two germline ends.

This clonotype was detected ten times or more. The CDR3: CASSQEVGAGGADTQYF. DNA of the CDR3: TGTGCCAGCAGCCAAGAGGTAGGAGCGGGAGGAGCAGATACGCAGTATTTT. The V gene is TRBV3-1, the J gene TRBJ2-3; TRBD2 agrees at 9 bases. CDR3 length equals 17 residues. With V trimmed by 0 bases and J by 4 bases, 8 bases remained unmatched. The V gene's germline CDR1 is LGHDT and CDR2 YNNKEL (reference sequence).

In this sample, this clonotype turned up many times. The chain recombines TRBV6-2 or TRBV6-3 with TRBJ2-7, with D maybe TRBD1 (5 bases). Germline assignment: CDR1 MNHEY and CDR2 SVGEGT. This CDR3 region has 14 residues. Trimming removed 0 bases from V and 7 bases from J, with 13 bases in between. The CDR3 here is CASSYSRQAGEQYF. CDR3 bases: TGTGCCAGCAGTTACTCACGGCAGGCAGGGGAGCAGTACTTC.

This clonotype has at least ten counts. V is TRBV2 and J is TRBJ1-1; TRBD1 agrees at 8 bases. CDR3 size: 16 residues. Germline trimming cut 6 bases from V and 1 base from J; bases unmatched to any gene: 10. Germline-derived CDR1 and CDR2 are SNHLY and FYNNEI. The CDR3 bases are TGTGCCAGCAGGGTTTCCCGGGACAGGCCGAACACTGAAGCTTTCTTT. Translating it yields CASRVSRDRPNTEAFF.

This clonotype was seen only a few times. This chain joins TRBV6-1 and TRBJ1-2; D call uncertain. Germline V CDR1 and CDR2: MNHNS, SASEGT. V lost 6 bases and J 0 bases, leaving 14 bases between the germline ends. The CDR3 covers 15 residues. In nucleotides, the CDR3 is TGTGCCAGCAGCCCTTATAGATCTTCTAACTATGGCTACACCTTC. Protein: CASSPYRSSNYGYTF.

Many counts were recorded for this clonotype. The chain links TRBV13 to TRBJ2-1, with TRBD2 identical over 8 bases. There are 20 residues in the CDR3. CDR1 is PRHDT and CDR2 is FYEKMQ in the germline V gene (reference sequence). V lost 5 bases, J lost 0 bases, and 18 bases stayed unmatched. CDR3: CASSHRFKGREVPSYNEQFF. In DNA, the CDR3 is TGTGCCAGCAGCCACCGTTTCAAGGGGCGGGAGGTCCCCTCCTACAATGAGCAGTTCTTC.

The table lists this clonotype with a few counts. The chain's CDR3 is CASSSPDGGYTF. CDR3 coding DNA: TGTGCCAGCAGTAGCCCGGACGGTGGCTACACCTTC. The chain combines TRBV12-3 or TRBV12-4 with TRBJ1-2; D remains unclear. Trimming took off 5 bases at V and 7 bases at J, with 11 bases between the two ends. There are 12 residues in the CDR3.